The clone carrying this T cell receptor (beta chain) was seen more than once but under ten times. This entry is derived from a study of identical twins. Template switching supplied a universal primer site; unique molecular identifiers were carried on the cDNA. TCRdb ran MiXCR on the 5' RACE reads and lists one entry per CDR3 protein. The profile shows under 300,000 distinct CDR3 sequences, 11% to 15% of them singletons. The CDR3 contains 14 residues. Trimming pared 2 bases from V and 2 bases from J, leaving 10 bases between. Germline loops: CDR1 SGDLS, CDR2 YYNGEE. The TCR comes from a woman aged 18 to 35 in good health. The genes are TRBV9 and TRBJ1-2; a weak D match, TRBD1 (5 bases). The material sequenced was memory (CD45RO+) T cells sorted from blood. The CDR3 reads CASSVSTENYGYTF. For the CDR3, the DNA is TGTGCCAGCAGCGTCTCGACAGAAAACTATGGCTACACCTTC. Full variable domain (missing parts from reference TRBV9 and TRBJ1-2): DSGVTQTPKHLITATGQRVTLRCSPRSGDLSVYWYQQSLDQGLQFLIQYYNGEERAKGNILERFSAQQFPDLHSELNLSSLELGDSALYFCASSVSTENYGYTFGSGTRLTVV.